This entry lists 13 T cell receptor beta chains sequenced from one sample in a study of blood T cell repertoires in COVID-19. Assay used: immunoSEQ multiplex PCR; TCRdb lists only in-frame clones, some missing. This sample has 190,000 or so clones, with around 86% found just once. Sequenced: peripheral blood. The receptor set was obtained from a woman aged 25-40 years with active or convalescent COVID-19.

This clone was detected only once. The chain uses TRBV5-1 and TRBJ1-5, with D possibly being TRBD1 (6 bases). The CDR3 covers 14 residues. CDR1 SGHRS and CDR2 YFSETQ come from the germline V gene. V lost 0 bases to trimming and J lost 3 bases, with 7 bases between them. CDR3 protein: CASSLGQVNQPQHF. Here the CDR3 DNA reads TGCGCCAGCAGCTTGGGACAGGTCAATCAGCCCCAGCATTTT.

This clone has only one observation. The rearrangement links TRBV4-1 to TRBJ2-7; 9 bases are a match to TRBD2. This CDR3 is built from 14 residues. Germline trimming cut 5 bases from V and 4 bases from J; bases unmatched to any gene: 6. The germline gives CDR1 MGHRA, CDR2 YSYEKL. CDR3 DNA: TGCGCCAGCAGCGGCCCTAGCGGGACGTACGAGCAGTACTTC. Its translation is CASSGPSGTYEQYF.

V and J are TRBV7-9 and TRBJ2-3, with 9 bases aligning to TRBD2. The ends lost 3 bases at V and 7 bases at J; junction bases unmatched: 8. This CDR3 comprises 15 residues. Germline V gene data show CDR1 as SEHNR and CDR2 as FQNEAQ (reference sequence). The DNA of the CDR3 is TGTGCCAGCAGCTTTCTAGCGGGATACGATAATACGCAGTATTTT. Its protein product is CASSFLAGYDNTQYF.

This clone was found once. J is TRBJ2-1 and V is TRBV6-4; 10 bases line up with TRBD1. CDR3 length: 15 amino acids. CDR1 is MRHNA, CDR2 SNTAGT, per germline. V gave up 6 bases and J gave up 5 bases; unmatched junction bases: 7. Written as DNA, the CDR3 is TGTGCCAGCAGCCTCCGGGACAGGGGCGACAATGAGCAGTTCTTC. Amino acid sequence: CASSLRDRGDNEQFF.

In this sample, this clone turned up once. The genes are TRBV4-1 and TRBJ2-2; D not certain. Per germline, CDR1 MGHRA and CDR2 YSYEKL. The CDR3 sequence is 13 residues long. Trimming removed 5 bases at V and 3 bases at J, with 7 bases between. The CDR3, as DNA: TGCGCCAGCAGCGCGAAGTACACCGGGGAGCTGTTTTTT. It yields the protein CASSAKYTGELFF.

This sequence joins TRBV11-2 and TRBJ1-4; the match to TRBD1 covers 10 bases. CDR1 is SGHAT and CDR2 is FQNNGV in the germline V gene. The V segment lost 5 bases and the J segment 8 bases; nucleotides outside the gene matches: 8. The CDR3 has 15 residues. CDR3 residues: CASSTRTGGREKLFF. The CDR3 nucleotides read TGTGCCAGCAGCACCCGGACAGGGGGGAGGGAAAAACTGTTTTTT.

The count of this clone is one. The chain carries TRBV2 and TRBJ1-4; 7 bases align to TRBD1. J was trimmed by 12 bases and V by 5 bases; bases with no gene match: 12. CDR3 length: 14 residues. Germline CDR1 reads SNHLY; CDR2 reads FYNNEI. The CDR3 spells CASSYGQVVGELFF. The CDR3 nucleotides read TGTGCCAGCAGTTACGGACAGGTAGTTGGGGAACTGTTTTTT.

The rearrangement links TRBV5-1 to TRBJ1-4, with D possibly TRBD1 on 5 matching bases. V lost 0 bases to trimming and J lost 0 bases, with 12 bases between them. The CDR3 contains 17 residues. CDR1 and CDR2 (germline): SGHRS, YFSETQ. CDR3 nucleotides: TGCGCCAGCAGCTTGGAGGGCGACAGTCCAACTAATGAAAAACTGTTTTTT. Translating it yields CASSLEGDSPTNEKLFF.

This rearrangement joins TRBV30 to TRBJ2-2, with TRBD1 matching 7 bases. With V trimmed by 0 bases and J by 5 bases, 15 bases remained unmatched. Germline values: CDR1 GTSNPN, CDR2 SVGIG (reference sequence). CDR3 length: 18 residues. CDR3 amino acids: CAWSVSFGQERGTGELFF. The DNA of the CDR3 is TGTGCCTGGAGTGTAAGTTTCGGACAGGAAAGAGGGACCGGGGAGCTGTTTTTT.

The genes are TRBV28 and TRBJ1-5, with a tentative D call TRBD1 (5 bases). Germline V gene sequence: CDR1 MDHEN, CDR2 SYDVKM. The length of the CDR3 is 14 residues. V lost 5 bases and J 7 bases, leaving 15 bases between the germline ends. The CDR3 nucleotides read TGTGCCAGCAGTCCCTATGGGGCGGGACAGCCCCAGCATTTT. Its translation: CASSPYGAGQPQHF.

This clone showed up just once. The chain links TRBV19 to TRBJ1-5, with D unresolved. V lost 4 bases, J lost 0 bases, and 13 bases lay in between. CDR1 LNHDA and CDR2 SQIVND come from the germline V gene (reference sequence). CDR3 length: 16 amino acids. This CDR3 is CASSTKAGFSNQPQHF. CDR3 in DNA: TGTGCCAGTAGTACAAAAGCCGGGTTTAGCAATCAGCCCCAGCATTTT.

This clone was detected only a few times. J is TRBJ2-2 and V is TRBV7-6, with a tentative D call TRBD1 (6 bases). Between the trimmed V and J ends, which lost 5 bases and 6 bases, there was a span of 19 bases. The CDR3 sequence is 16 residues long. Germline assignment: CDR1 SGHVS and CDR2 FNYEAQ. CDR3 sequence: CASSHVKGESSGELFF. The CDR3 coding sequence is TGTGCCAGCAGCCACGTGAAGGGGGAAAGTTCCGGGGAGCTGTTTTTT.

The chain joins TRBV5-6 to TRBJ1-6, with no clear D. V was pared by 4 bases and J by 0 bases, with 11 bases between. This CDR3 is 16 amino acids long. Germline V CDR1 and CDR2: SGHDT, YYEEEE. In DNA, the CDR3 is TGTGCCAGCAGCCATCTGACTAGCTCCTATAATTCACCCCTCCACTTT. Translated: CASSHLTSSYNSPLHF.